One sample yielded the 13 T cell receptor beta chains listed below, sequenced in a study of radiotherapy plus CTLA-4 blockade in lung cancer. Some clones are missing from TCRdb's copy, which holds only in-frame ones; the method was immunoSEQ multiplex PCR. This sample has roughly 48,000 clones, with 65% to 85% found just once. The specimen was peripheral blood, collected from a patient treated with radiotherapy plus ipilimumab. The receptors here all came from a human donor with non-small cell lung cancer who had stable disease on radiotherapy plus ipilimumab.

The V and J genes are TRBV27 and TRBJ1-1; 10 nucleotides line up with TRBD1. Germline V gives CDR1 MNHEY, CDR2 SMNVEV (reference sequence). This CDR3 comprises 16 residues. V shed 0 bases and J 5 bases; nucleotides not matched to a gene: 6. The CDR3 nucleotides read TGTGCCAGCAGTTTATCAGGGACAGGGGTAGGGACTGAAGCTTTCTTT. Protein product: CASSLSGTGVGTEAFF.

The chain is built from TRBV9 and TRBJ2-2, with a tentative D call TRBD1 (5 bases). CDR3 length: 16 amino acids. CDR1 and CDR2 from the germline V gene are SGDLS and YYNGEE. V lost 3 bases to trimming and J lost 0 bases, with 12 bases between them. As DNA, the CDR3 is TGTGCCAGCAGCGCCACAGGAACTACGAACACCGGGGAGCTGTTTTTT. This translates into CASSATGTTNTGELFF.

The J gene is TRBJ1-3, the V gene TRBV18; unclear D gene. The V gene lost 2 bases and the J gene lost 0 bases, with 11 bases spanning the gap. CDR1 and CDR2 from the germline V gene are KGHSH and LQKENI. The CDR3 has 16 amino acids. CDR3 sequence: CASSPFPPDSGNTIYF. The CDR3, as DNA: TGTGCCAGCTCACCATTCCCCCCAGACTCTGGAAACACCATATATTTT.

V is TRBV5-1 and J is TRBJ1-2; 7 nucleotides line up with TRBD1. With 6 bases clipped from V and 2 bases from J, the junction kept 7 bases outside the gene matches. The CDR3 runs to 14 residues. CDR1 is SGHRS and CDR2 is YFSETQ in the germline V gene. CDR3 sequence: CASTSGQANYGYTF. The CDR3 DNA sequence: TGCGCCAGCACCAGTGGACAGGCCAACTATGGCTACACCTTC.

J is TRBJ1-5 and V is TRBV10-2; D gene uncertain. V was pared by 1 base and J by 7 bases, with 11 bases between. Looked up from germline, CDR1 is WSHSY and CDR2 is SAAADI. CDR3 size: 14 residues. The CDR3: CASSELLGEQPQHF. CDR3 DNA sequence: TGCGCCAGCAGTGAGTTGTTAGGAGAGCAGCCCCAGCATTTT.

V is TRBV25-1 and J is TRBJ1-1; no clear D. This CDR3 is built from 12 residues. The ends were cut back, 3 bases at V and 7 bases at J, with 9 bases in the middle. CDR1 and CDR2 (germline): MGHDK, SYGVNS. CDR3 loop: CASSESAGEAFF. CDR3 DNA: TGTGCCAGCAGTGAGTCGGCAGGTGAAGCTTTCTTT.

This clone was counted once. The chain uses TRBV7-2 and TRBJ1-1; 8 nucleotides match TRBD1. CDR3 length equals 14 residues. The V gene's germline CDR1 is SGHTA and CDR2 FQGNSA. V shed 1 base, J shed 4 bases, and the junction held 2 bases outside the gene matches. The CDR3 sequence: CASSLGTGTTEAFF. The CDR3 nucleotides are TGTGCCAGCAGCTTAGGGACAGGGACCACTGAAGCTTTCTTT.

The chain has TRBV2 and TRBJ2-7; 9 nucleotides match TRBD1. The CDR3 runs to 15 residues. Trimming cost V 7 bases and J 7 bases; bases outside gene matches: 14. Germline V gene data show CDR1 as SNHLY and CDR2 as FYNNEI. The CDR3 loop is CASKYSGTGSTEQYF. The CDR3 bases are TGTGCCAGCAAATACTCCGGGACAGGGTCTACGGAGCAGTACTTC.

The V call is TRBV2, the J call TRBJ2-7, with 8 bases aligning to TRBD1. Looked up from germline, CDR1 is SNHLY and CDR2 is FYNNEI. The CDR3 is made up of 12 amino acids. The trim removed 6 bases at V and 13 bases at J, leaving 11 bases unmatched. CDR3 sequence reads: CASRTDPGQAYF. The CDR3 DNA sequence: TGTGCCAGCAGGACGGATCCGGGACAGGCATACTTC. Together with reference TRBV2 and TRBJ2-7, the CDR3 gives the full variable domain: EPEVTQTPSHQVTQMGQEVILRCVPISNHLYFYWYRQILGQKVEFLVSFYNNEISEKSEIFDDQFSVERPDGSNFTLKIRSTKLEDSAMYFCASRTDPGQAYFGPGTRLTVT.

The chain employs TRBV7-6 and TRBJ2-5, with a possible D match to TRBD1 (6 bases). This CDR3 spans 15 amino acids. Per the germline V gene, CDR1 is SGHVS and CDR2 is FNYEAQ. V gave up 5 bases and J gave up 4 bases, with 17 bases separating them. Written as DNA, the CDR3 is TGTGCCAGCAGCCTCCGGACAGTTGCAGGAGAGACCCAGTACTTC. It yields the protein CASSLRTVAGETQYF.

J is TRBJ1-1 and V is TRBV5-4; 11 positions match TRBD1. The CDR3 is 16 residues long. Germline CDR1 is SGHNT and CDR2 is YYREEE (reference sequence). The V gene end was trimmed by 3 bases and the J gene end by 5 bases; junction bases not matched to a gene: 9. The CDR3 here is CASSSGQGAKKTEAFF. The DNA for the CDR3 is TGTGCCAGCAGCTCAGGACAGGGGGCGAAGAAGACTGAAGCTTTCTTT.

The CDR3 region has the DNA TGTGCCAGCAGTTACTACGGACAGTCTAATTCACCCCTCCACTTT. Its translation: CASSYYGQSNSPLHF. This sequence joins TRBV6-5 and TRBJ1-6, with a possible D match to TRBD1 (6 bases). Trimming took 1 base from V and 6 from J, leaving 10 bases between them. The length of the CDR3 is 15 residues. Germline CDR1 and CDR2: MNHEY and SVGAGI.

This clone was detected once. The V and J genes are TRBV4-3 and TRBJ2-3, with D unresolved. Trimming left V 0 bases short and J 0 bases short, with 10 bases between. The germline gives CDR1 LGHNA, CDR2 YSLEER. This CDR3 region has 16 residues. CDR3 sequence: CASSQDLTVSTDTQYF. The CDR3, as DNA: TGCGCCAGCAGCCAAGATCTAACGGTCAGCACAGATACGCAGTATTTT.